The rows below give T cell receptor beta chains drawn from one sample of a study of PD-L1 blockade in urothelial cancer. Produced via immunoSEQ multiplex PCR; TCRdb's table is partial and in-frame only. This sample carries 70,000 to 90,000 clones, about 85% of them seen once, and the ten largest clones take around 14%. This sample comprised PBMCs, obtained around atezolizumab (anti-PD-L1) treatment. These receptor sequences come from a man aged 55 to 70 with urothelial cancer. The CDR3 runs from the conserved cysteine through the conserved F or W. The D gene is left open where the match is weak. Clone size, where shown, is once, few, many, or a class for clones that have expanded.

TRBV29-1	TRBJ2-6	NA	NA	CSVVVGGAGANVLTF	TGCAGCGTTGTAGTAGGGGGAGCTGGGGCCAACGTCCTGACTTTC
TRBV9	TRBJ1-1	NA	NA	CASSQTGTPTEAFF	TGTGCCAGCAGTCAAACAGGGACACCCACTGAAGCTTTCTTT
TRBV13	TRBJ2-7	NA	NA	CASSLGREYEQYF	TGTGCCAGCAGCTTAGGGAGGGAATACGAGCAGTACTTC
TRBV4-2	TRBJ2-1	NA	NA	CASSQVGSAYNEQFF	TGTGCCAGCAGCCAAGTCGGGAGTGCCTACAATGAGCAGTTCTTC
TRBV19	TRBJ2-1	NA	TRBD1	CASQTGTGLGNEQFF	TGTGCCAGTCAAACCGGGACAGGTCTTGGCAATGAGCAGTTCTTC
TRBV27	TRBJ2-5	NA	NA	CASSKQGWETQYF	TGTGCCAGCAGTAAACAGGGTTGGGAGACCCAGTACTTC
TRBV5-1	TRBJ2-1	once	TRBD2	CASSSGFGGGNEQFF	TGCGCCAGCAGTAGCGGATTTGGGGGGGGAAATGAGCAGTTCTTC
TRBV6-1	TRBJ1-1	few	NA	CASRQEGWTEAFF	TGTGCCAGCAGGCAGGAAGGTTGGACTGAAGCTTTCTTT
TRBV30	TRBJ2-3	NA	NA	CAWTGAPAGTDTQYF	TGTGCCTGGACAGGGGCCCCGGCGGGCACAGATACGCAGTATTTT
TRBV7-3	TRBJ1-3	NA	NA	CASSLTGGNSGNTIYF	TGTGCCAGCAGCTTAACTGGAGGGAATTCCGGAAACACCATATATTTT